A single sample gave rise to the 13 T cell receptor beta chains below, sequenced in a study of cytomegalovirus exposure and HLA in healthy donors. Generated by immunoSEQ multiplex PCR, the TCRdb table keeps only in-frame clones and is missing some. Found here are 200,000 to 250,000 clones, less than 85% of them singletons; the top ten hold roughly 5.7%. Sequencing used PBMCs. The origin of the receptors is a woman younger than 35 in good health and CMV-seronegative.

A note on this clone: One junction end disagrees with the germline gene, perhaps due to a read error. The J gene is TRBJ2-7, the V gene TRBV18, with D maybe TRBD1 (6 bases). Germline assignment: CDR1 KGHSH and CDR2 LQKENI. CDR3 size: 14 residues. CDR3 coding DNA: TGTGCCAGCTCACCGGACAGCGACGCCTATGAGCAGTACTTC. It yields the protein CASSPDSDAYEQYF.

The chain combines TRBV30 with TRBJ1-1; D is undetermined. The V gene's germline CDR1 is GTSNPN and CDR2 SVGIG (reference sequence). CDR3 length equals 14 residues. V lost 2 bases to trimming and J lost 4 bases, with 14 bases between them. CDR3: CAWSYTDLSTEAFF. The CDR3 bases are TGTGCCTGGAGTTACACAGACCTTAGCACTGAAGCTTTCTTT.

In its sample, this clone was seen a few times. In DNA, the CDR3 is TGTGCCAGCAGCTCTTCTGGGAATTACGAGCAGTACTTC. Translated, it gives CASSSSGNYEQYF. V usage is TRBV7-2 and J usage is TRBJ2-7; D is undetermined. The germline V and J ends were trimmed by 4 bases and 4 bases, with 11 bases remaining between them. Per the germline V gene, CDR1 is SGHTA and CDR2 is FQGNSA. The CDR3 runs 13 residues.

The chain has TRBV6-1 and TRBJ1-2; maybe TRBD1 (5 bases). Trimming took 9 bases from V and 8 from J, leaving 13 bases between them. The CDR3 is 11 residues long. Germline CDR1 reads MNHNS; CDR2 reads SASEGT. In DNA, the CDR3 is TGTGCCAGTGACAGCCTGGGGGGCTACACCTTC. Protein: CASDSLGGYTF.

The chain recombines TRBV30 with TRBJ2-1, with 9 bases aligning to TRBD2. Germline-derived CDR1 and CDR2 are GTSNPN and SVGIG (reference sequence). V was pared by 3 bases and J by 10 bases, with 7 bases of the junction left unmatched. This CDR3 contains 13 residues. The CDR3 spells CAWREAGGREQFF. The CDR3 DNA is TGTGCCTGGAGGGAAGCGGGAGGTCGGGAGCAGTTCTTC.

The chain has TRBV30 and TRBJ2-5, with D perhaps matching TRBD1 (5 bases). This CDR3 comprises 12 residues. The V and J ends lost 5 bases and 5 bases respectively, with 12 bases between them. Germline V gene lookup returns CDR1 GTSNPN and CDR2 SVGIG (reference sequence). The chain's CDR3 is CAWGAQGETQYF. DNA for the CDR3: TGTGCCTGGGGGGCCCAAGGGGAGACCCAGTACTTC.

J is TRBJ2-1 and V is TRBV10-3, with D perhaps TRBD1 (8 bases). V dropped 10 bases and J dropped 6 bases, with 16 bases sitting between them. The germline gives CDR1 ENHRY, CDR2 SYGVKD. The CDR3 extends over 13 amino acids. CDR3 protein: CATQDREGNEQFF. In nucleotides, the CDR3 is TGTGCCACCCAGGACAGGGAGGGCAATGAGCAGTTCTTC.

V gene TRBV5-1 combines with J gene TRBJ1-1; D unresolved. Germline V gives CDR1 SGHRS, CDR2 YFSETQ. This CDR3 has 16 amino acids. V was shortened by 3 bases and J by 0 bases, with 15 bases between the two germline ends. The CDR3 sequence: CASSSEAPGLNTEAFF. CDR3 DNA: TGCGCCAGCAGCTCCGAGGCGCCGGGCTTGAACACTGAAGCTTTCTTT.

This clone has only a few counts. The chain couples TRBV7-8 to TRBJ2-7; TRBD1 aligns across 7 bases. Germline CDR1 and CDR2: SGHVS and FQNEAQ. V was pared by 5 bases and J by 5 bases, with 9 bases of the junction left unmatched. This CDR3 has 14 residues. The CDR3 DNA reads TGTGCCAGCAGCCCTGACAGGGTTACGGACGAGCAGTACTTC. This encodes CASSPDRVTDEQYF.

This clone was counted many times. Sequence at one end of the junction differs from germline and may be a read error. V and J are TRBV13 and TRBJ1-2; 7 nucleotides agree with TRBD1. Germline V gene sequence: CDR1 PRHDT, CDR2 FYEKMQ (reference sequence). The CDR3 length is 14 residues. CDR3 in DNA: TGTGCCAGCAGCATAGGGGACAGAGACTATGGCTACACCTTC. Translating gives CASSIGDRDYGYTF.

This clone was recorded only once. The CDR3 DNA reads as TGTGCCAGCAAACGGGACTTCGAGTCCAATGAGCAGTTCTTC. It yields the protein CASKRDFESNEQFF. V gene TRBV6-5 combines with J gene TRBJ2-1; D is perhaps TRBD2 (6 bases). V dropped 7 bases and J dropped 6 bases, with 16 bases sitting between them. The CDR3 is 14 amino acids. Germline values: CDR1 MNHEY, CDR2 SVGAGI.

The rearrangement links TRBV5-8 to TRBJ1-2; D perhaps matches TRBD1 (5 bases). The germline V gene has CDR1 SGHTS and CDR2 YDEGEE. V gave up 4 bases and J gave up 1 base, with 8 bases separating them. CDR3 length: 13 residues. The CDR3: CASSVTVNYGYTF. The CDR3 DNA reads TGTGCCAGCAGCGTGACAGTTAACTATGGCTACACCTTC.

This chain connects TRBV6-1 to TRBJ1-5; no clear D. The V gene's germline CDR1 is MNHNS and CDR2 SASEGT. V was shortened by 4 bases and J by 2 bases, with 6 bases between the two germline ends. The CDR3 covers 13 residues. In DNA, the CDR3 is TGTGCCAGCAGTGGCATGGGCAATCAGCCCCAGCATTTT. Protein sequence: CASSGMGNQPQHF.